This T cell receptor beta chain was obtained from a study of blood T cell repertoires in COVID-19. Overall study context: Acute and convalescent COVID-19 samples came from the United States, Italy and Spain.

Authors' analysis steps: Amplification of reference gene primers provided the estimated nucleated cell counts. This table comes from immunoSEQ multiplex PCR, and its TCRdb copy is limited to in-frame clones, with some not included. The V and J calls and the clone size are those of that table, but D and trimming were determined from the DNA. The sample consists of over 150,000 clones, 85% to 95% of them appearing once. The CDR3 has 13 amino acids. Trimming removed 0 bases at V and 1 base at J, with 3 bases between. In germline, CDR1 is LNHDA, CDR2 SQIVND (reference sequence). This sequence originates from a man aged 50 or older with acute or convalescent COVID-19. Sequencing was done on a sample of peripheral blood. J is TRBJ2-5 and V is TRBV19; D remains ambiguous. The CDR3 loop is CASSIDLQETQYF. Written as DNA, the CDR3 is TGTGCCAGTAGTATAGACCTCCAAGAGACCCAGTACTTC.